The entry below gives a single T cell receptor (beta chain) sequence along with its context. Sequencing was performed with immunoSEQ multiplex PCR; in TCRdb, only in-frame clones are kept and a portion is missing. Of about 730,000 clones in the sample, 70% to 90% were seen once. The CDR3 covers 15 residues. The ends lost 1 base at V and 4 bases at J; junction bases unmatched: 6. Germline V gives CDR1 SGHRS, CDR2 YFSETQ. This sample is part of a study of shared T cell receptors in the human thymus. Separately, the same data were catalogued under a study of human thymus T cells. According to that study: From resections taken during corrective heart surgery, the thymus tissue was obtained. It looked as if thymic and blood repertoires used V and J genes in a biased way.

The rearrangement uses TRBV5-1 and TRBJ2-3; 7 nucleotides match TRBD2. Sequencing was done on a sample of thymocytes. The clonotype originates from a girl in the first two years of life with a congenital heart defect. The DNA for the CDR3 is TGCGCCAGCAGCTTGTATGGTGGGGGGGCAGATACGCAGTATTTT. This encodes CASSLYGGGADTQYF. Full variable domain (missing parts from reference TRBV5-1 and TRBJ2-3): KAGVTQTPRYLIKTRGQQVTLSCSPISGHRSVSWYQQTPGQGLQFLFEYFSETQRNKGNFPGRFSGRQFSNSRSEMNVSTLELGDSALYLCASSLYGGGADTQYFGPGTRLTVL.